These 31 T cell receptor beta chains were sequenced from one sample in a study of identical twins. One entry per CDR3 protein, called by TCRdb with MiXCR from the 5' RACE reads. The table lists some 250,000 distinct CDR3 sequences, about 6.7% of them singletons. These same records also appear under a second study, on T cells expressing NK-cell markers.

Sequencing was performed on CD8+ T cells sorted from blood. Receptors originate from a woman younger than 35 in good health.

This clonotype was detected only a few times. The chain carries TRBV11-3 and TRBJ2-3; 8 positions agree with TRBD2. This CDR3 is built from 16 residues. The J segment lost 1 base and the V segment lost 3 bases, leaving 6 bases of the junction unmatched. Looked up from germline, CDR1 is SGHNT and CDR2 is YENEEA. This CDR3 is CASSLHGGGRTDTQYF. In nucleotides, the CDR3 is TGTGCCAGCAGCTTGCATGGCGGGGGGCGCACAGATACGCAGTATTTT. Together with reference TRBV11-3 and TRBJ2-3, the CDR3 gives the full variable domain: EAGVVQSPRYKIIEKKQPVAFWCNPISGHNTLYWYLQNLGQGPELLIRYENEEAVDDSQLPKDRFSAERLKGVDSTLKIQPAELGDSAVYLCASSLHGGGRTDTQYFGPGTRLTVL.

The rearrangement links TRBV7-9 to TRBJ2-3; D gene ambiguous. This CDR3 spans 14 amino acids. V gave up 8 bases and J gave up 2 bases, with 14 bases separating them. CDR1 SEHNR and CDR2 FQNEAQ come from the germline V gene (reference sequence). The DNA of the CDR3 is TGTGCCAGCCGGCCTTCCATAGACACAGATACGCAGTATTTT. Amino acid sequence: CASRPSIDTDTQYF.

There are many counts of this clonotype. The chain employs TRBV11-2 and TRBJ2-1, with D possibly TRBD2 on 6 matching bases. Between the trimmed V and J ends, which lost 5 bases and 8 bases, there was a span of 16 bases. In germline, CDR1 is SGHAT, CDR2 FQNNGV. The CDR3 runs 14 residues. CDR3: CASSPDAGKDEQFF. The CDR3 DNA follows: TGTGCCAGCAGCCCCGACGCGGGGAAGGATGAGCAGTTCTTC.

The chain recombines TRBV29-1 with TRBJ2-7, with unresolved D. This CDR3 has 11 amino acids. Germline V gene sequence: CDR1 SQVTM, CDR2 ANQGSEA. V lost 4 bases and J 9 bases, leaving 13 bases between the germline ends. The CDR3 nucleotides are TGCAGCGTTGGATTGGTAGCAGGGCAGTACTTC. Protein sequence: CSVGLVAGQYF.

This clonotype has a handful of counts. The V gene is TRBV5-1, the J gene TRBJ1-4; D perhaps matches TRBD1 (6 bases). CDR1 and CDR2 (germline): SGHRS, YFSETQ. The CDR3 consists of 17 residues. The V end lost 0 bases, the J end lost 0 bases, and 12 bases lay between the germline ends. The CDR3: CASSLGYRDPTNEKLFF. Here the CDR3 DNA reads TGCGCCAGCAGCTTGGGCTACAGGGACCCAACTAATGAAAAACTGTTTTTT.

This clonotype has more than one count but fewer than ten. The chain employs TRBV27 and TRBJ1-4, with 7 bases that match TRBD1. Germline lookup yields CDR1 MNHEY and CDR2 SMNVEV (reference sequence). The CDR3 covers 15 residues. J gave up 6 bases and V 4 bases, and 8 bases lay outside the gene matches. The CDR3 protein is CASSYTGEDDEKLFF. The CDR3 DNA follows: TGTGCCAGCAGTTACACAGGGGAGGACGATGAAAAACTGTTTTTT. The full variable domain, its missing parts supplied by reference TRBV27 and TRBJ1-4, is EAQVTQNPRYLITVTGKKLTVTCSQNMNHEYMSWYRQDPGLGLRQIYYSMNVEVTDKGDVPEGYKVSRKEKRNFPLILESPSPNQTSLYFCASSYTGEDDEKLFFGSGTQLSVL.

There are a few counts of this clonotype. V and J are TRBV6-6 and TRBJ2-3; D gene uncertain. Germline-derived CDR1 and CDR2 are MNHNY and SVGAGI (reference sequence). V lost 5 bases and J lost 6, with 12 bases in between. This CDR3 contains 13 residues. The CDR3 sequence: CASSSPLADTQYF. The CDR3 bases are TGTGCCAGCAGTAGCCCACTTGCGGATACGCAGTATTTT.

The rearrangement uses TRBV9 and TRBJ1-5; D is unresolved. The germline gives CDR1 SGDLS, CDR2 YYNGEE. This CDR3 has 13 amino acids. Trimming removed 3 bases from V and 1 base from J, with 5 bases in between. Written as DNA, the CDR3 is TGTGCCAGCAGCGGGGGAAGCAATCAGCCCCAGCATTTT. Its translation is CASSGGSNQPQHF. The entire variable domain, with the rest obtained from reference TRBV9 and TRBJ1-5, is as follows: DSGVTQTPKHLITATGQRVTLRCSPRSGDLSVYWYQQSLDQGLQFLIQYYNGEERAKGNILERFSAQQFPDLHSELNLSSLELGDSALYFCASSGGSNQPQHFGDGTRLSIL.

This sequence joins TRBV4-1 and TRBJ2-1, with TRBD2 matching over 7 bases. This CDR3 contains 16 residues. V lost 0 bases and J lost 7; bases outside the gene matches: 9. Germline V gives CDR1 MGHRA, CDR2 YSYEKL. CDR3 in amino acids: CASSQDPRGGLNEQFF. CDR3 bases: TGCGCCAGCAGCCAAGATCCCCGCGGGGGTTTGAATGAGCAGTTCTTC.

In its sample, this clonotype was seen many times. The chain is built from TRBV10-3 and TRBJ2-7; D is perhaps TRBD2 (5 bases). V lost 4 bases, J lost 0 bases, and 13 bases lay in between. Per germline, CDR1 ENHRY and CDR2 SYGVKD. This CDR3 is 15 amino acids long. The CDR3 region has the DNA TGTGCCATCAGTGGCGTGAGTGGGAGCTCCTACGAGCAGTACTTC. This codes for CAISGVSGSSYEQYF.

This clonotype was found many times. The rearrangement uses TRBV6-5 and TRBJ2-3; weak D call: TRBD2 (7 bases). V gave up 0 bases and J gave up 1 base, with 11 bases separating them. The CDR3 totals 16 residues. CDR1 and CDR2 (germline): MNHEY, SVGAGI. In DNA, the CDR3 is TGTGCCAGCAGTTACTCTGGGGGGGGCGGCACAGATACGCAGTATTTT. This codes for CASSYSGGGGTDTQYF.

The chain combines TRBV30 with TRBJ2-5, with D possibly called TRBD1 or TRBD2 (6 bases each). The CDR3 totals 16 residues. V lost 2 bases to trimming and J lost 1 base, with 17 bases between them. Germline V gene sequence: CDR1 GTSNPN, CDR2 SVGIG (reference sequence). The CDR3 DNA is TGTGCCTGGAGTCGGGGGCCCCTCGGCCCCCAAGAGACCCAGTACTTC. Encoded protein: CAWSRGPLGPQETQYF. The complete variable domain, with remaining parts taken from reference TRBV30 and TRBJ2-5, reads SQTIHQWPATLVQPVGSPLSLECTVEGTSNPNLYWYRQAAGRGLQLLFYSVGIGQISSEVPQNLSASRPQDRQFILSSKKLLLSDSGFYLCAWSRGPLGPQETQYFGPGTRLLVL.

This clonotype came up many times. The chain joins TRBV6-1 to TRBJ2-1; 12 bases are a match to TRBD2. Looked up from germline, CDR1 is MNHNS and CDR2 is SASEGT. J lost 6 bases, V lost 6 bases, and 9 bases had no gene match. The CDR3 runs 16 residues. CDR3 region: CASSRTSGRYGNEQFF. The CDR3 DNA follows: TGTGCCAGCAGCCGAACTAGCGGGAGGTATGGCAATGAGCAGTTCTTC.

This clonotype was observed at least ten times. Since the CDR3 does not end with the conserved phenylalanine or tryptophan, this likely comes from a read error. It is unclear where the CDR3 begins or ends on the DNA, so no DNA is shown, and the CDR3 is as TCRdb lists it. The V gene is TRBV6-1, the J gene TRBJ2-7. From its first to its last residue, the CDR3 has 11 amino acids. Germline V gene sequence: CDR1 MNHNS, CDR2 SASEGT. Here the CDR3 reads CASSEGQERNN.

This clonotype was counted a few times. V is TRBV24-1 and J is TRBJ1-1, with 7 bases identical to TRBD1. V was pared by 4 bases and J by 3 bases, with 13 bases of the junction left unmatched. This CDR3 region has 17 residues. Per the germline V gene, CDR1 is KGHDR and CDR2 is SFDVKD. The DNA for the CDR3 is TGTGCCACCAGTGACCCCTTCCTTCGACAGGGCCACACTGAAGCTTTCTTT. It translates to CATSDPFLRQGHTEAFF.

This clonotype was seen repeatedly, ten times or more. The chain couples TRBV6-2 or TRBV6-3 to TRBJ2-5; 7 positions match TRBD2. The CDR3 runs to 13 residues. Germline V lookup: CDR1 MNHEY, CDR2 SVGEGT. J gave up 5 bases and V 6 bases, and 6 bases lay outside the gene matches. The CDR3 DNA reads TGTGCCAGCAGAAGGACTAGGGAGGAGACCCAGTACTTC. Amino acids: CASRRTREETQYF.

The CDR3: CASSPTSGSSYNEQFF. As DNA, the CDR3 is TGTGCCAGCAGCCCCACTTCGGGGAGCTCCTACAATGAGCAGTTCTTC. This sequence joins TRBV13 and TRBJ2-1; the D gene is possibly TRBD2 (5 bases). Trimming cost V 5 bases and J 0 bases, with 14 bases left between them. The CDR3 has 16 amino acids. The germline V gene encodes CDR1 PRHDT and CDR2 FYEKMQ (reference sequence). The full variable domain, completed using reference TRBV13 and TRBJ2-1, is AAGVIQSPRHLIKEKRETATLKCYPIPRHDTVYWYQQGPGQDPQFLISFYEKMQSDKGSIPDRFSAQQFSDYHSELNMSSLELGDSALYFCASSPTSGSSYNEQFFGPGTRLTVL.

This clonotype occurred a few times. The chain carries TRBV11-2 and TRBJ2-7, with TRBD2 matching over 7 bases. Per germline, CDR1 SGHAT and CDR2 FQNNGV. This CDR3 has 15 amino acids. V dropped 0 bases and J dropped 2; count of bases not matched to a gene: 4. The CDR3 is CASSLEASGPYEQYF. In DNA, the CDR3 is TGTGCCAGCAGCTTAGAGGCTAGCGGACCCTACGAGCAGTACTTC.

This clonotype was recorded a few times. The rearrangement links TRBV7-9 to TRBJ2-7; D gene ambiguous. In germline, CDR1 is SEHNR, CDR2 FQNEAQ (reference sequence). The CDR3 loop spans 11 amino acids. V was clipped by 0 bases and J by 6 bases, with 3 bases between them. The DNA for the CDR3 is TGTGCCAGCAGCTTAGCGGTCGAGCAGTACTTC. It translates to CASSLAVEQYF.

The CDR3 coding sequence is TGCAGTGCCCCGAAGACGGGGGGTAACTATGGCTACACCTTC. It yields the protein CSAPKTGGNYGYTF. The chain joins TRBV20-1 to TRBJ1-2; TRBD1 might be the D (5 bases). The germline V gene encodes CDR1 DFQATT and CDR2 SNEGSKA (reference sequence). V was trimmed by 6 bases and J by 1 base, leaving 15 bases between them. The CDR3 sequence is 14 residues long.

This rearrangement joins TRBV20-1 to TRBJ1-2, with D unclear. The germline V gene encodes CDR1 DFQATT and CDR2 SNEGSKA (reference sequence). The CDR3 has 13 amino acids. V was shortened by 0 bases and J by 5 bases, with 10 bases between the two germline ends. The CDR3 DNA sequence: TGCAGTGCTAGAGAACCCGTCGTATATGGCTACACCTTC. Translated: CSAREPVVYGYTF.

This clonotype was counted at least ten times. V and J are TRBV12-5 and TRBJ2-7; no clear D. The CDR3 has 12 amino acids. V shed 3 bases and J shed 4 bases, with 7 bases lying between them. The germline CDR1 and CDR2 sequences are LGHNT and FRNRAP. The CDR3 loop is CASGFQYYEQYF. The CDR3 DNA sequence: TGTGCTAGTGGTTTTCAGTATTACGAGCAGTACTTC.

The chain combines TRBV6-1 with TRBJ2-1; 8 bases fit TRBD1. Germline-derived CDR1 and CDR2 are MNHNS and SASEGT. The CDR3 runs 16 residues. Germline trimming cut 11 bases from V and 4 bases from J; bases unmatched to any gene: 16. The CDR3 reads CALLPSGTGVYNEQFF. The DNA of the CDR3 is TGTGCCCTCCTTCCATCCGGGACAGGTGTATACAATGAGCAGTTCTTC.

The chain combines TRBV7-2 with TRBJ2-1, with 10 bases fitting TRBD2. This CDR3 spans 14 amino acids. Germline-derived CDR1 and CDR2 are SGHTA and FQGNSA. Trimming took 7 bases from V and 2 from J; bases not matched to a gene: 2. The CDR3 DNA is TGTGCCAGCACACTAGCGGGGACCTACAATGAGCAGTTCTTC. This encodes CASTLAGTYNEQFF.

This clonotype was detected only a few times. J is TRBJ1-1 and V is TRBV5-6, with 8 bases that match TRBD1. CDR1 and CDR2 (germline): SGHDT, YYEEEE. This CDR3 contains 15 residues. The V segment lost 2 bases and the J segment 1 base; nucleotides outside the gene matches: 4. CDR3 in DNA: TGTGCCAGCAGCTTAGCCGGGACAGGGAACACTGAAGCTTTCTTT. Translating it yields CASSLAGTGNTEAFF.

The rearrangement uses TRBV7-9 and TRBJ1-1; perhaps TRBD1 as D (5 bases). The CDR3 is made up of 14 amino acids. V lost 5 bases to trimming and J lost 11 bases, with 21 bases between them. In germline, CDR1 is SEHNR, CDR2 FQNEAQ (reference sequence). Written as DNA, the CDR3 is TGTGCCAGCAGCGGTCGACAGACCTTCGACTTGGCTTTCTTT. This codes for CASSGRQTFDLAFF.

The sample holds many counts of this clonotype. The chain recombines TRBV7-2 with TRBJ2-3; D unresolved. The CDR3 runs to 14 residues. The V and J ends lost 1 base and 6 bases respectively, with 11 bases between them. Germline lookup yields CDR1 SGHTA and CDR2 FQGNSA. The CDR3 spells CASSLEVLVDTQYF. The CDR3 DNA follows: TGTGCCAGCAGCTTAGAAGTCCTAGTGGATACGCAGTATTTT.

This clonotype was detected only a few times. This sequence joins TRBV20-1 and TRBJ1-5; the match to TRBD1 covers 9 bases. The CDR3 is made up of 17 amino acids. V lost 3 bases and J lost 7; bases outside the gene matches: 16. Per germline, CDR1 DFQATT and CDR2 SNEGSKA (reference sequence). In DNA, the CDR3 is TGCAGTGCTAGGGGGGCCACCTCGGACAGGGGTGGACAGCCCCAGCATTTT. It translates to CSARGATSDRGGQPQHF.

This clonotype has only a few counts. The chain carries TRBV29-1 and TRBJ1-1; unclear D gene. The germline CDR1 and CDR2 sequences are SQVTM and ANQGSEA. V was shortened by 7 bases and J by 4 bases, with 10 bases between the two germline ends. This CDR3 has 11 residues. In nucleotides, the CDR3 is TGCAGCGCCTGCTGGCGCACTGAAGCTTTCTTT. It yields the protein CSACWRTEAFF.

V gene TRBV20-1 combines with J gene TRBJ2-7; D gene uncertain. Germline V gives CDR1 DFQATT, CDR2 SNEGSKA (reference sequence). Trimming left V 3 bases short and J 3 bases short, with 9 bases between. CDR3 length equals 12 residues. The CDR3 loop reads CSARHLSYEQYF. DNA of the CDR3: TGCAGTGCTAGGCACCTTAGCTACGAGCAGTACTTC.

This clonotype has a handful of counts. A read error may account for a junction end that differs from germline. The chain joins TRBV10-2 to TRBJ1-1; 8 bases match TRBD1. CDR1 is WSHSY, CDR2 SAAADI, per germline. CDR3 length: 17 amino acids. CDR3 nucleotide sequence: TGCGCCAGCAGCGAGTGGGACCAGACAGGGGTGAACACTGAAGCTTTCTTT. This translates into CASSEWDQTGVNTEAFF.